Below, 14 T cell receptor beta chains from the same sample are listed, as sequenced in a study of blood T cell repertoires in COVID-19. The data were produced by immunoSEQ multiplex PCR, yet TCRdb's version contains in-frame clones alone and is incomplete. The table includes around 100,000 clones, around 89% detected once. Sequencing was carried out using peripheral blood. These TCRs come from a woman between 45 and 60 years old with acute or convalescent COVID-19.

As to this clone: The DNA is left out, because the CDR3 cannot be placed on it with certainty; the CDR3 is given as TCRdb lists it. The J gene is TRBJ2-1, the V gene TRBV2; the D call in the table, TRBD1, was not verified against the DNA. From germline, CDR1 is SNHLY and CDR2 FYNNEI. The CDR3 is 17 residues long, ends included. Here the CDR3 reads CASIFFRGRDIYNEQFF.

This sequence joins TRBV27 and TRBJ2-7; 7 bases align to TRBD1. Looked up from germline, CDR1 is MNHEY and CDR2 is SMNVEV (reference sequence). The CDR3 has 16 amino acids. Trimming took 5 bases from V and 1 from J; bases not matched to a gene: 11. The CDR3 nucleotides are TGTGCCAGCAGTCCTTCGACAGGGCACCAATCCTACGAGCAGTACTTC. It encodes CASSPSTGHQSYEQYF.

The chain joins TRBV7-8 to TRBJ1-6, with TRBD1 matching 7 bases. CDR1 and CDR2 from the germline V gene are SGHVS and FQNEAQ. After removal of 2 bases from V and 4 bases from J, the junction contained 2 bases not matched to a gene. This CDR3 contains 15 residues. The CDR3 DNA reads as TGTGCCAGCAGCTTAACGGGACAGTATAATTCACCCCTCCACTTT. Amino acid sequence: CASSLTGQYNSPLHF.

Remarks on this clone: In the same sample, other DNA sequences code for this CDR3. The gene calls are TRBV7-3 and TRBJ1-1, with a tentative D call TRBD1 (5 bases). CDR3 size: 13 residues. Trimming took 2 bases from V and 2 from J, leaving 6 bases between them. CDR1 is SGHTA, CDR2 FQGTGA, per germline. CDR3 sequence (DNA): TGTGCCAGCAGCTTAGACAGAAACACTGAAGCTTTCTTT. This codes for CASSLDRNTEAFF.

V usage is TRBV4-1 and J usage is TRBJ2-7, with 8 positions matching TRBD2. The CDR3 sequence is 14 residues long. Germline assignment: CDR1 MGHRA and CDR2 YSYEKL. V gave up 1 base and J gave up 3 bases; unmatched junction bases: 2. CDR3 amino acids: CASSQAGRDYEQYF. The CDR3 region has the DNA TGCGCCAGCAGCCAAGCCGGGAGGGACTACGAGCAGTACTTC.

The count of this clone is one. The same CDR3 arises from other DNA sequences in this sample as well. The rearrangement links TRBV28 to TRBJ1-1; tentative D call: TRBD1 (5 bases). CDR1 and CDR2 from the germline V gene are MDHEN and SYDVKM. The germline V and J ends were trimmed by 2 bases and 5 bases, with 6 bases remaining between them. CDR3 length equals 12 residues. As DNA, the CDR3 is TGTGCCAGCAGTTTAAGGGGTACTGAAGCTTTCTTT. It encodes CASSLRGTEAFF. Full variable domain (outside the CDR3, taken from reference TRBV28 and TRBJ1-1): DVKVTQSSRYLVKRTGEKVFLECVQDMDHENMFWYRQDPGLGLRLIYFSYDVKMKEKGDIPEGYSVSREKKERFSLILESASTNQTSMYLCASSLRGTEAFFGQGTRLTVV.

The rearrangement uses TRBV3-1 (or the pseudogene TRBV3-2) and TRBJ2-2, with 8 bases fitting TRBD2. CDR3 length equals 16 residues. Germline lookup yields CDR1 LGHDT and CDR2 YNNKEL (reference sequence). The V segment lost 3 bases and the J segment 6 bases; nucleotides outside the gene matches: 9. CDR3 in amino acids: CASSHTGTRMSGELFF. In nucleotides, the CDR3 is TGTGCCAGCAGCCATACCGGGACTAGAATGTCCGGGGAGCTGTTTTTT.

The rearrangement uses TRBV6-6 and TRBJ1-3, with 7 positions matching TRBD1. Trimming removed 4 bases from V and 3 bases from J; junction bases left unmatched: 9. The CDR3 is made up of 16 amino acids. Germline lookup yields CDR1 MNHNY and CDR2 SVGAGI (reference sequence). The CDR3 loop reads CASSSIGQEGGNTIYF. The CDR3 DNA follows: TGTGCCAGCAGTTCGATCGGACAGGAGGGTGGAAACACCATATATTTT.

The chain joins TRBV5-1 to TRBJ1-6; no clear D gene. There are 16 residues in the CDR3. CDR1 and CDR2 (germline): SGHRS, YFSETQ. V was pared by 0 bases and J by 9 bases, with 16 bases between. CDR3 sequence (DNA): TGCGCCAGCAGCTTGGCCGAAACTGGTACCTTTTCACCCCTCCACTTT. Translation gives CASSLAETGTFSPLHF.

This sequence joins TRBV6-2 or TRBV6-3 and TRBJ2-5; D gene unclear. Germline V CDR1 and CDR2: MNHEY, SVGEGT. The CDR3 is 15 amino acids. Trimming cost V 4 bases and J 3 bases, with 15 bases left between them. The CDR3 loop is CASSLDLGREETQYF. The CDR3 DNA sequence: TGTGCCAGCAGTTTGGATTTGGGTCGGGAAGAGACCCAGTACTTC.

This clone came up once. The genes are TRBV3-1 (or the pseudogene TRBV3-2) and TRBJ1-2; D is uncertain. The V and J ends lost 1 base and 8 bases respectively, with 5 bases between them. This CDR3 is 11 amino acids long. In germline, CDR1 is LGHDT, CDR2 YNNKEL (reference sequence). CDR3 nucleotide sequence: TGTGCCAGCAGCCAAGGTAAAGGCTACACCTTC. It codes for CASSQGKGYTF.

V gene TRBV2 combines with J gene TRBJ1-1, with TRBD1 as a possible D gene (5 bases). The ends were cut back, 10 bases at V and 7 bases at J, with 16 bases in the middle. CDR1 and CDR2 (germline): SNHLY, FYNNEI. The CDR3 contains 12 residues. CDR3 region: CATSTENIEAFF. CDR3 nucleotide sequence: TGTGCCACCTCGACAGAAAATATTGAAGCTTTCTTT. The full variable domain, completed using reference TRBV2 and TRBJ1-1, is EPEVTQTPSHQVTQMGQEVILRCVPISNHLYFYWYRQILGQKVEFLVSFYNNEISEKSEIFDDQFSVERPDGSNFTLKIRSTKLEDSAMYFCATSTENIEAFFGQGTRLTVV.

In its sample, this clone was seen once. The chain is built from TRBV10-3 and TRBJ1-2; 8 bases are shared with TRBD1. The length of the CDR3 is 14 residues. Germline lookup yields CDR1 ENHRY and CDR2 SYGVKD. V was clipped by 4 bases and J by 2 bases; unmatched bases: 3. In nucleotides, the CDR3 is TGTGCCATCAGTGGGACAGGGTGGAACTATGGCTACACCTTC. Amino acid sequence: CAISGTGWNYGYTF.

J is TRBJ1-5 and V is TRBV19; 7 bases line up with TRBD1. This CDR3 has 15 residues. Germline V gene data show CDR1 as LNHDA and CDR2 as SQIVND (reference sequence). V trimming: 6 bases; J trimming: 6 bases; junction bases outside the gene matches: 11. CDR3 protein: CASRRQGMTSQPQHF. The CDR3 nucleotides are TGTGCCAGTAGACGACAGGGTATGACGAGTCAGCCCCAGCATTTT.